This T cell receptor (beta chain) was documented in a study of metastatic and nonmetastatic thyroid tumors. With MiXCR, TCRdb reprocessed the PCR reads. The table shows over 15,000 clones, with around 29% occurring only once. Trimming removed 0 bases from V and 1 base from J; junction bases left unmatched: 5. There are 16 residues in the CDR3. Per the germline V gene, CDR1 is GTSNPN and CDR2 is SVGIG (reference sequence). All patients reached thyroid surgery having received no treatment beforehand. This clone is medium-sized (0.01 to 0.1%) by share. The V call is TRBV30, the J call TRBJ2-2, with 7 positions matching TRBD1. The TCR was taken from a female donor with papillary thyroid cancer or a benign thyroid nodule (not recorded which). Some clones in this sample may be carry-over from other donors' samples. The sample consisted of blood. CDR3 residues: CAWSVSRTGNTGELFF. CDR3 nucleotides: TGTGCCTGGAGTGTAAGCCGGACAGGGAACACCGGGGAGCTGTTTTTT.